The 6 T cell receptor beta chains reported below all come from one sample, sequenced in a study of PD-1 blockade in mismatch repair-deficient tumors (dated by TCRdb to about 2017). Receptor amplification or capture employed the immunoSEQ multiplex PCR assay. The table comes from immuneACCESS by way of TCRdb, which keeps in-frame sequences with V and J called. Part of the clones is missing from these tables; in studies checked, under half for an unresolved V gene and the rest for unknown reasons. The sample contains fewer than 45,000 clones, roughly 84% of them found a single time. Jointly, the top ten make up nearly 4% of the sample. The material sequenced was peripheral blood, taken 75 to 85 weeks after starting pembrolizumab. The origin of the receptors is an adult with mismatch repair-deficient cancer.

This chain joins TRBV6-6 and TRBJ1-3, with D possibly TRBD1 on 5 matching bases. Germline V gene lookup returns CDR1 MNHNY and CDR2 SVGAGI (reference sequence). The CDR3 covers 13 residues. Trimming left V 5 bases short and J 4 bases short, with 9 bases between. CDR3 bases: TGTGCCAGCAGTATCAGGGAAGGAAACACCATATATTTT. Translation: CASSIREGNTIYF.

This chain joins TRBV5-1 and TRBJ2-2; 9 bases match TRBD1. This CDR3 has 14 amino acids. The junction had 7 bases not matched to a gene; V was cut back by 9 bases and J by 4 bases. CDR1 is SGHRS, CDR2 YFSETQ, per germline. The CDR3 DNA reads TGCGCCACCTGGACAGGGGATCTCACCGGGGAGCTGTTTTTT. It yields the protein CATWTGDLTGELFF.

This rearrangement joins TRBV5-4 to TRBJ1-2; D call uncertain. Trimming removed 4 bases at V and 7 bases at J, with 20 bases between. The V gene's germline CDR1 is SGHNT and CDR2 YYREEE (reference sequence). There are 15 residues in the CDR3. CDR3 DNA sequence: TGTGCCAGCAGCCAAGACCCGGGGATGGCTGCTGGCTACACCTTC. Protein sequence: CASSQDPGMAAGYTF. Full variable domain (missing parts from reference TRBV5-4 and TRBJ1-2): ETGVTQSPTHLIKTRGQQVTLRCSSQSGHNTVSWYQQALGQGPQFIFQYYREEENGRGNFPPRFSGLQFPNYSSELNVNALELDDSALYLCASSQDPGMAAGYTFGSGTRLTVV.

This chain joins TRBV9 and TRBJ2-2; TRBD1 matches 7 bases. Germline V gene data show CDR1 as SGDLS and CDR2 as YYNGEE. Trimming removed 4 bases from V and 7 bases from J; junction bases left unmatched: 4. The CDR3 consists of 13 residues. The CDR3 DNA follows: TGTGCCAGCAGCCCAGGGGGTGTCGGGGAGCTGTTTTTT. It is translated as CASSPGGVGELFF.

The CDR3 DNA sequence: TGTGCCAGCAGTGTGAGGGAGGACCCCTTATACAATGAGCAGTTCTTC. Amino acid sequence: CASSVREDPLYNEQFF. V and J are TRBV6-1 and TRBJ2-1, with D maybe TRBD2 (6 bases). The CDR3 runs 16 residues. Trimming removed 4 bases from V and 4 bases from J, with 17 bases in between. Germline values: CDR1 MNHNS, CDR2 SASEGT.

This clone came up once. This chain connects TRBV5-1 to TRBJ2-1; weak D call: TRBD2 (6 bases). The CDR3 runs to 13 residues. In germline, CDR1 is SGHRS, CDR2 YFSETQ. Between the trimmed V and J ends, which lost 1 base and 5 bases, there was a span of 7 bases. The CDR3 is CASSLWGDNEQFF. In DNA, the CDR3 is TGCGCCAGCAGCTTGTGGGGGGACAATGAGCAGTTCTTC.